This T cell receptor beta chain stems from a study of blood T cell repertoires in COVID-19. Across the study: Collection of acute and convalescent COVID-19 samples took place in the United States, Italy and Spain. T cells, B-cell-depleted T cells, or PBMCs supplied cDNA or gDNA.

Methods used by the authors: The assay estimated nucleated cells by amplifying reference gene primers. The protocol was immunoSEQ multiplex PCR, while the TCRdb copy is restricted to in-frame clones and leaves out a portion. For V, J and clone size, that table is used; D and trimming come from the DNA. The sample carries about 120,000 clones, approximately 88% recorded once. The V and J ends lost 1 base and 6 bases, in that order; junction bases with no gene match: 8. Germline CDR1 SGHAT, CDR2 FQNNGV. The CDR3 runs 16 residues. The specimen was peripheral blood. This receptor was identified in a woman in her thirties or forties with acute or convalescent COVID-19. This chain links TRBV11-2 with TRBJ2-3; 9 bases align to TRBD1. The CDR3 is CASSLGGQGIADTQYF. Here the CDR3 DNA reads TGTGCCAGCAGCTTAGGGGGACAGGGAATTGCGGATACGCAGTATTTT.